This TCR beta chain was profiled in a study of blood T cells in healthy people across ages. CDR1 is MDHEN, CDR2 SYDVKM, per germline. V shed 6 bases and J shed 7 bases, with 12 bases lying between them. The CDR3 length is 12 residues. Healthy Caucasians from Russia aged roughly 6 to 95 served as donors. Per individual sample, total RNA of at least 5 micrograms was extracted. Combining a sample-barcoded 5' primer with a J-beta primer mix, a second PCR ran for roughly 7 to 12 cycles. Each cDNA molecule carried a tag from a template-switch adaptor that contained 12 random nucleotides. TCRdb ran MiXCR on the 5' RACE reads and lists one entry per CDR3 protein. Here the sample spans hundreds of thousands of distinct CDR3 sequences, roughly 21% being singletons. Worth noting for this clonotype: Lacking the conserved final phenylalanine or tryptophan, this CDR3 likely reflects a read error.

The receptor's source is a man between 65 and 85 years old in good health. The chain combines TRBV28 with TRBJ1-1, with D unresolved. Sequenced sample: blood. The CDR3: CASRPTTGEAFV. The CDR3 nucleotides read TGTGCCAGCAGACCCACGACGGGTGAAGCTTTCGTT.